This note documents a single T cell receptor (beta chain) sequence. Its antigen remains unknown. RNA transcripts were the template for amplifying TCR beta CDR3 regions. When the TCR CDR3 underwent first-round RT-PCR, the HTBI primer set was used. TCRdb passed the multiplex PCR reads through MiXCR, listing each CDR3 protein once. The sample lists approximately 330,000 distinct CDR3 sequences; roughly 15% were seen once. Enrolled ophthalmopathy patients presented with a Clinical Activity Score of at least 3, a NOSPECS grade of at least 4, and disease duration under 3 months. This entry belongs to a study of T cells in Graves' hyperthyroidism and ophthalmopathy. Findings and limits, study-wide: Ophthalmopathy was told apart from stable hyperthyroidism by a 13 V-J model.

Germline CDR1 SGHVS, CDR2 FQNEAQ. Trimming removed 5 bases from V and 5 bases from J; junction bases left unmatched: 8. The CDR3 extends over 15 amino acids. This sequence was found in a woman aged 40 to 50 with Graves' ophthalmopathy. Sequences were obtained from blood. The chain uses TRBV7-8 and TRBJ1-5; 8 nucleotides align to TRBD1. CDR3 sequence: CASSTTGTGDQPQHF. The CDR3 DNA follows: TGTGCCAGCAGCACCACCGGGACAGGAGATCAGCCCCAGCATTTT.